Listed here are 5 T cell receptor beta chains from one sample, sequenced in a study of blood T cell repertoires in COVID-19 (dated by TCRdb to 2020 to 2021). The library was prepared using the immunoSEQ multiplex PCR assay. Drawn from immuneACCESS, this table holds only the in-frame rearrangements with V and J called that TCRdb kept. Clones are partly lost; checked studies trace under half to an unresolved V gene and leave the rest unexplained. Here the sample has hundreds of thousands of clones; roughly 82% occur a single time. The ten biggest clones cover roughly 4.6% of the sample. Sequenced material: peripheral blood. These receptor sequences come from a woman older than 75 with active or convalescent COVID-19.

The CDR3 region is CASSVDSLYGYTF. As DNA, the CDR3 is TGTGCCAGCAGTGTAGACAGCCTATATGGCTACACCTTC. The genes are TRBV2 and TRBJ1-2; the D gene is possibly TRBD1 (5 bases). Per germline, CDR1 SNHLY and CDR2 FYNNEI. Trimming cost V 4 bases and J 5 bases, with 11 bases left between them. This CDR3 spans 13 amino acids.

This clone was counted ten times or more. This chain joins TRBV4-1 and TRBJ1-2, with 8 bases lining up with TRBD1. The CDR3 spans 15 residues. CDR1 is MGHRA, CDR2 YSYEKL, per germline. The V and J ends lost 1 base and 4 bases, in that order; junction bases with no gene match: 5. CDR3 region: CASSQGGQAVYGYTF. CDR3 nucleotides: TGCGCCAGCAGCCAAGGGGGACAGGCTGTCTATGGCTACACCTTC.

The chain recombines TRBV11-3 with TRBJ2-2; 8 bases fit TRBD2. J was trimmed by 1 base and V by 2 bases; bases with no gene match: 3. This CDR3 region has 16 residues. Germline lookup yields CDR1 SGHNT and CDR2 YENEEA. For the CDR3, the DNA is TGTGCCAGCAGCTTAAGCGGGAGTAAGAACACCGGGGAGCTGTTTTTT. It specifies CASSLSGSKNTGELFF.

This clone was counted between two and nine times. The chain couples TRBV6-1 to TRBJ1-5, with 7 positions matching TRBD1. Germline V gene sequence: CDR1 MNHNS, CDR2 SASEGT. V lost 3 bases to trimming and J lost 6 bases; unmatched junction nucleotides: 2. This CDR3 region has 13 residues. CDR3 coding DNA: TGTGCCAGCAGTGAGGGGACAGCTCAGCCCCAGCATTTT. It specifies CASSEGTAQPQHF.

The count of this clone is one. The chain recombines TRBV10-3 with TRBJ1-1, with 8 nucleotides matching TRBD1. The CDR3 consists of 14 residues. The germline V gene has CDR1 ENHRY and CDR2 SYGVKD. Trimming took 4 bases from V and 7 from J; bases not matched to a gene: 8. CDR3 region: CAISARDRSGEAFF. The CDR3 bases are TGTGCCATCAGTGCAAGGGACAGGTCCGGTGAAGCTTTCTTT.